The rows below give T cell receptor beta chains drawn from one sample of a study of CD8+ T cells in alopecia areata. The assay was immunoSEQ multiplex PCR, and TCRdb's table has in-frame clones only and misses some. This table has hundreds of thousands of clones, roughly 63% appearing once. The specimen was CD4+ T cells sorted from blood, collected around week 54, from a patient treated with tofacitinib. Receptors were obtained from a human donor with alopecia areata. Both conserved end residues are part of each CDR3. A D gene is named only where the DNA matches it firmly. Expanded clones get a size class; other rows say once, few or many, or leave the size out.

size: -
J: TRBJ1-1
D: -
V: TRBV2
CDR3: CASSVRFTEAFF
DNA: TGTGCCAGCAGTGTGAGGTTCACTGAAGCTTTCTTT

size: -
J: TRBJ2-1
D: -
V: TRBV6-1
CDR3: CASSEGGFSYNEQFF
DNA: TGTGCCAGCAGTGAAGGGGGGTTCTCCTACAATGAGCAGTTCTTC

size: few
J: TRBJ2-3
D: -
V: TRBV19
CDR3: CASSITGTDTQYF
DNA: TGTGCCAGTAGTATAACCGGGACAGATACGCAGTATTTT

size: few
J: TRBJ2-6
D: TRBD2
V: TRBV4-3
CDR3: CASSQVFAGGRSGANVLTF
DNA: TGCGCCAGCAGCCAAGTATTTGCGGGGGGACGCTCTGGGGCCAACGTCCTGACTTTC

size: few
J: TRBJ2-1
D: -
V: TRBV4-1
CDR3: CASSQVDLGFSSYNEQFF
DNA: TGCGCCAGCAGCCAAGTTGATCTCGGCTTTAGCTCCTACAATGAGCAGTTCTTC

size: -
J: TRBJ2-3
D: TRBD1
V: TRBV4-1
CDR3: CASSRTTGSPDTQYF
DNA: TGCGCCAGCAGCCGAACGACAGGGTCTCCAGATACGCAGTATTTT

size: -
J: TRBJ1-6
D: -
V: TRBV30
CDR3: CAWSPGASSPLHF
DNA: TGTGCCTGGAGTCCGGGGGCCAGCTCACCCCTCCACTTT

size: once
J: TRBJ1-2
D: -
V: TRBV7-2
CDR3: CASSLGRVTGYTF
DNA: TGTGCCAGCAGCTTAGGGAGGGTAACCGGCTACACCTTC

size: few
J: TRBJ1-5
D: TRBD1
V: TRBV10-3
CDR3: CAISRGDSNQPQHF
DNA: TGTGCCATCAGCAGGGGGGACTCGAATCAGCCCCAGCATTTT

size: -
J: TRBJ1-2
D: -
V: TRBV5-1
CDR3: CASSQRDSNYGYTF
DNA: TGCGCCAGCAGCCAGAGAGACAGCAACTATGGCTACACCTTC

size: -
J: TRBJ2-3
D: -
V: TRBV30
CDR3: CAWLSRDPYTDTQYF
DNA: TGTGCCTGGCTTTCCCGGGACCCCTACACAGATACGCAGTATTTT

size: -
J: TRBJ1-6
D: -
V: TRBV6-1
CDR3: CASSELSSYNSPLHF
DNA: TGTGCCAGCAGTGAATTGAGCTCCTATAATTCACCCCTCCACTTT

size: once
J: TRBJ2-6
D: -
V: TRBV2
CDR3: CASSDFSGANVLTF
DNA: TGTGCCAGCAGTGATTTCTCCGGGGCCAACGTCCTGACTTTC

size: -
J: TRBJ1-1
D: -
V: TRBV7-9
CDR3: CASSSRGRLNTEAFF
DNA: TGTGCCAGCAGCTCTAGAGGGAGACTGAACACTGAAGCTTTCTTT

size: once
J: TRBJ2-7
D: TRBD1
V: TRBV29-1
CDR3: CSVEDTGEEQYF
DNA: TGCAGCGTTGAAGATACAGGGGAGGAGCAGTACTTC

size: -
J: TRBJ1-1
D: -
V: TRBV29-1
CDR3: CSVSGVLHTEAFF
DNA: TGCAGCGTTTCAGGGGTTTTGCACACTGAAGCTTTCTTT

size: few
J: TRBJ2-6
D: -
V: TRBV11-2
CDR3: CASSFLRNLGAGANVLTF
DNA: TGTGCCAGCAGCTTCCTAAGGAATCTGGGTGCTGGGGCCAACGTCCTGACTTTC

size: -
J: TRBJ2-1
D: -
V: TRBV6-5
CDR3: CASKINSDNEQFF
DNA: TGTGCCAGCAAGATAAACAGCGACAATGAGCAGTTCTTC

size: -
J: TRBJ2-4
D: -
V: TRBV29-1
CDR3: CSAVVGIGNIQYF
DNA: TGCAGCGCCGTGGTGGGGATTGGAAACATTCAGTACTTC

size: -
J: TRBJ1-6
D: -
V: TRBV2
CDR3: CASSEEAREGSPLHF
DNA: TGTGCCAGCAGTGAAGAGGCGCGGGAGGGATCACCCCTCCACTTT

size: once
J: TRBJ1-1
D: TRBD1
V: TRBV5-4
CDR3: CASSLDRGRTEAFF
DNA: TGTGCCAGCAGCCTAGACAGGGGAAGGACTGAAGCTTTCTTT

size: -
J: TRBJ2-3
D: -
V: TRBV27
CDR3: CASSLVSRDTDTQYF
DNA: TGTGCCAGCAGTTTGGTGTCGCGGGACACAGATACGCAGTATTTT

size: -
J: TRBJ2-5
D: -
V: TRBV5-4
CDR3: CASSLVGVGQETQYF
DNA: TGTGCCAGCAGCCTGGTGGGGGTCGGACAAGAGACCCAGTACTTC

size: -
J: TRBJ1-4
D: TRBD1
V: TRBV29-1
CDR3: CSVELGQGGEKLFF
DNA: TGCAGCGTTGAGCTGGGACAGGGTGGGGAAAAACTGTTTTTT

size: -
J: TRBJ1-2
D: TRBD1
V: TRBV7-2
CDR3: CASSLQGAVLGHTF
DNA: TGTGCCAGCAGCCTCCAGGGGGCAGTCCTCGGCCACACCTTC

size: -
J: TRBJ2-6
D: -
V: TRBV5-6
CDR3: CASREGGSGANVLTF
DNA: TGTGCCAGCAGGGAAGGCGGGTCTGGGGCCAACGTCCTGACTTTC

size: -
J: TRBJ2-1
D: TRBD2
V: TRBV5-4
CDR3: CASSSGGFAYNEQFF
DNA: TGTGCCAGCAGCTCGGGGGGATTTGCCTACAATGAGCAGTTCTTC

size: -
J: TRBJ1-6
D: -
V: TRBV6-5
CDR3: CASTRDRLNSPLHF
DNA: TGTGCCAGCACCCGGGACCGATTAAATTCACCCCTCCACTTT

size: many
J: TRBJ2-3
D: -
V: TRBV5-1
CDR3: CASSLTGLDTQYF
DNA: TGCGCCAGCAGCTTGACAGGGTTAGATACGCAGTATTTT

size: -
J: TRBJ1-4
D: -
V: TRBV18
CDR3: CASSPKEKLFF
DNA: TGTGCCAGCTCACCAAAGGAAAAACTGTTTTTT

size: -
J: TRBJ2-3
D: TRBD1
V: TRBV27
CDR3: CASSSRQGSGTQYF
DNA: TGTGCCAGCAGTTCAAGACAGGGCTCAGGTACGCAGTATTTT

size: -
J: TRBJ2-3
D: -
V: TRBV9
CDR3: CASSVAQRPRDTQYF
DNA: TGTGCCAGCAGCGTAGCTCAGCGGCCCCGAGATACGCAGTATTTT

size: few
J: TRBJ2-1
D: -
V: TRBV2
CDR3: CASSEARSGEQFF
DNA: TGTGCCAGCAGTGAAGCACGTAGCGGTGAGCAGTTCTTC

size: -
J: TRBJ1-2
D: -
V: TRBV9
CDR3: CASSVVTGRGYTF
DNA: TGTGCCAGCAGCGTAGTTACGGGTAGGGGCTACACCTTC

size: -
J: TRBJ2-7
D: -
V: TRBV11-2
CDR3: CASSSLRDKNYEQYF
DNA: TGTGCCAGCAGCTCGCTCCGGGACAAAAACTACGAGCAGTACTTC

size: once
J: TRBJ1-6
D: -
V: TRBV6-6
CDR3: CASSEVRGDSPLHF
DNA: TGTGCCAGCAGCGAGGTCCGCGGTGATTCACCCCTCCACTTT

size: -
J: TRBJ1-6
D: TRBD1
V: TRBV5-1
CDR3: CASSLGPRQGPSPLHF
DNA: TGCGCCAGCAGCTTGGGCCCCCGACAGGGACCTTCACCCCTCCACTTT

size: -
J: TRBJ2-7
D: TRBD1
V: TRBV4-3
CDR3: CASSQALTGKGYEQYF
DNA: TGCGCCAGCAGCCAAGCTCTGACAGGGAAAGGCTACGAGCAGTACTTC

size: -
J: TRBJ1-1
D: -
V: TRBV6-5
CDR3: CASSYSNPYAEAFF
DNA: TGTGCCAGCAGTTACTCGAATCCTTACGCCGAAGCTTTCTTT

size: -
J: TRBJ1-1
D: TRBD1
V: TRBV25-1
CDR3: CASRGQGGVNTEAFF
DNA: TGTGCCAGCAGGGGACAGGGAGGGGTGAACACTGAAGCTTTCTTT

size: -
J: TRBJ1-1
D: -
V: TRBV5-1
CDR3: CASSLIVGVTNTEAFF
DNA: TGCGCCAGCAGCTTGATCGTAGGAGTTACGAACACTGAAGCTTTCTTT

size: -
J: TRBJ1-1
D: -
V: TRBV30
CDR3: CAWSVEGNTEAFF
DNA: TGTGCCTGGAGTGTCGAGGGAAACACTGAAGCTTTCTTT

size: few
J: TRBJ2-1
D: -
V: TRBV30
CDR3: CAWNQRRYNEQFF
DNA: TGTGCCTGGAACCAGCGCCGTTACAATGAGCAGTTCTTC

size: few
J: TRBJ2-4
D: -
V: TRBV6-5
CDR3: CASRNLAKNIQYF
DNA: TGTGCCAGCAGAAACCTAGCCAAAAACATTCAGTACTTC

size: once
J: TRBJ2-7
D: -
V: TRBV11-2
CDR3: CASSPRGLAYEQYF
DNA: TGTGCCAGCAGCCCAAGAGGGCTAGCCTACGAGCAGTACTTC

size: -
J: TRBJ2-7
D: -
V: TRBV6-1
CDR3: CASAAGSYEQYF
DNA: TGTGCCAGCGCCGCCGGATCCTACGAGCAGTACTTC

size: -
J: TRBJ2-7
D: -
V: TRBV30
CDR3: CAWKKQDRQSYEQYF
DNA: TGTGCCTGGAAGAAACAAGACAGGCAATCCTACGAGCAGTACTTC